This entry concerns a single T cell receptor (beta chain). Antigen unknown. Then a second PCR, running roughly 7 to 11 cycles, was carried out with a sample-barcoded 5' primer and a J-beta primer mix. TCRdb called the 5' RACE reads again in MiXCR, with one record for every CDR3 protein. Counted here are around 1,900,000 distinct CDR3 sequences, about two fifths occurring once; the ten biggest clones make up 23%. The data stem from a study of blood T cells in healthy people across ages. Each donor had 9 to 10 milliliters of peripheral blood drawn. General study points: Long-lived and aged donors differed, with more naive CD4+ cells and higher diversity in the long-lived. TCR beta diversity was tightly associated with the proportion of naive T cells. Getting older went along with TCR beta diversity per million T cells dropping roughly linearly.

This clonotype originated in a human donor in good health. The sample was blood.

CDR3 DNA: TGTGCCAGCACGCATATCCGTGGCGCCTCGGAAAAACTGTTTTTT. It is translated as CASTHIRGASEKLFF. This sequence joins TRBV6-5 and TRBJ1-4; D not certain. CDR1 is MNHEY, CDR2 SVGAGI, per germline. This CDR3 spans 15 amino acids. V shed 7 bases and J shed 8 bases, with 20 bases lying between them.